A selection of T cell receptor beta chains follows, all from one sample in a study of blood T cell repertoires in COVID-19. The data were produced by immunoSEQ multiplex PCR, yet TCRdb's version contains in-frame clones alone and is incomplete. The sample includes around 280,000 clones, approximately 90% of them seen just once. Sequencing was done on a sample of PBMCs or T cells enriched from blood (not recorded which). These receptor sequences come from a woman aged 40 to 49 who had recovered from COVID-19. Both conserved end residues are part of each CDR3. The order of the fields is J gene, CDR3 length, V gene, clone size, D gene, CDR3 DNA, CDR3 protein. D genes are given only for firm matches. Expanded clones get a size class; other rows say once, few or many, or leave the size out.

>TRBJ1-3|15|TRBV18|NA|NA
TGTGCCAGCTCACCAATCCCCGGCTCTGGAAACACCATATATTTT
CASSPIPGSGNTIYF
>TRBJ2-1|16|TRBV5-4|NA|TRBD2
TGTGCCAGCAGCACCGGGACTAGCGGGAGAAGGGGTGAGCAGTTCTTC
CASSTGTSGRRGEQFF
>TRBJ2-3|12|TRBV28|NA|NA
TGTGCCAGCAGTTTTAGGAGATATACGCAGTATTTT
CASSFRRYTQYF
>TRBJ2-2|17|TRBV11-3|NA|TRBD2
TGTGCCAGCAGCTCAACCTTAGCGGGAGTTGGGACCGGGGAGCTGTTTTTT
CASSSTLAGVGTGELFF
>TRBJ1-1|15|TRBV5-4|NA|NA
TGTGCCAGCAGCTTGGAGACAGTGATGAACACTGAAGCTTTCTTT
CASSLETVMNTEAFF
>TRBJ2-3|12|TRBV29-1|NA|TRBD2
TGCAGCGTTGAATTAACGGGAGGGTTGCAGTATTTT
CSVELTGGLQYF
>TRBJ2-7|11|TRBV12-3/TRBV12-4|once|NA
TGTGCCAGCAGCCCCGGGACAACCTTGTACTTC
CASSPGTTLYF
>TRBJ2-7|13|TRBV12-3/TRBV12-4|NA|NA
TGTGCCAGCAGTTTCGAGCCTAAGTACGAGCAGTACTTC
CASSFEPKYEQYF
>TRBJ2-7|17|TRBV28|once|NA
TGTGCCAGCAGTTTAAGGTTTATCGGTCAGGGGATCAACGAGCAGTACTTC
CASSLRFIGQGINEQYF
>TRBJ1-5|13|TRBV28|NA|NA
TGTGCCAGTCGTCTGGTGAACGGTCAGCCCCAGCATTTT
CASRLVNGQPQHF
>TRBJ2-5|14|TRBV7-2|NA|TRBD2
TGTGCCAGCAGCTTATACCGGGAGGACGAGACCCAGTACTTC
CASSLYREDETQYF
>TRBJ2-1|15|TRBV7-2|NA|NA
TGTGCCAGCAGCTTGGGTCTGGGCTTAGGTAATGAGCAGTTCTTC
CASSLGLGLGNEQFF
>TRBJ2-7|13|TRBV28|NA|TRBD2
TGTGCCAGCAGTAGGCTAGCGGGATACGAGCAGTACTTC
CASSRLAGYEQYF
>TRBJ2-1|13|TRBV7-6|NA|TRBD2
TGTGCCAGCAGCTTAGGGGCCGGGACTAAGCAGTTCTTC
CASSLGAGTKQFF
>TRBJ1-3|15|TRBV21-1|NA|NA
TGTGCCAGCTGCGGACAGGGGGATTCTGGAAACACCATATATTTT
CASCGQGDSGNTIYF
>TRBJ1-4|17|TRBV28|NA|TRBD1
TGTGCCAGCACCGTGGACAGGGGGCATAGGACTAATGAAAAACTGTTTTTT
CASTVDRGHRTNEKLFF
>TRBJ1-4|13|TRBV18|NA|NA
TGTGCCAGCTCAACACGACAAGAAGAAAAACTGTTTTTT
CASSTRQEEKLFF
>TRBJ2-7|15|TRBV7-3|NA|NA
TGTGCCAGCAGCATTTCGCCAGCGGGCTCCTACGAGCAGTACTTC
CASSISPAGSYEQYF
>TRBJ2-7|14|TRBV28|NA|TRBD2
TGTGCCAGCATCGCTCCAACTAGCGCCTACGAGCAGTACTTC
CASIAPTSAYEQYF
>TRBJ1-3|13|TRBV29-1|NA|NA
TGCAGCGCCGTACAGGGCGTGGGAAACACCATATATTTT
CSAVQGVGNTIYF
>TRBJ2-3|13|TRBV7-3|NA|NA
TGTGCCAGCAGCTTCCATAGCACAGATACGCAGTATTTT
CASSFHSTDTQYF
>TRBJ2-1|17|TRBV27|NA|NA
TGTGCCAGCAGTCGGGGATTGAATGGGGGCGGGAGTGTTGAGCAGTTCTTC
CASSRGLNGGGSVEQFF
>TRBJ2-7|16|TRBV1|NA|NA
TGCACCAGCAGCCAACCAATAGCGGGAGGATCCAGAGAGCAGTACTTC
CTSSQPIAGGSREQYF
>TRBJ2-5|14|TRBV4-1|once|NA
TGCGCCAGCAGCCAAGATACGGGGCAAGAGACCCAGTACTTC
CASSQDTGQETQYF
>TRBJ1-2|13|TRBV11-2|NA|NA
TGTGCCAGCAGCCCGGGGGGGGCCTATGGCTACACCTTC
CASSPGGAYGYTF
>TRBJ1-1|15|TRBV7-2|few|NA
TGTGCCAGCAGCTTAGACCCGGGAGGGACCACTGAAGCTTTCTTT
CASSLDPGGTTEAFF
>TRBJ1-1|13|TRBV5-8|NA|NA
TGTGCCAGCAGCTTGTTTCCTAACACTGAAGCTTTCTTT
CASSLFPNTEAFF
>TRBJ1-2|12|TRBV29-1|NA|NA
TGCAGCGGGTGGGAGGGCGGATATGGCTACACCTTC
CSGWEGGYGYTF
>TRBJ2-3|15|TRBV27|NA|TRBD2
TGTGCCAGCAGGGGAGCGGGAGGGCCCACAGATACGCAGTATTTT
CASRGAGGPTDTQYF
>TRBJ1-2|14|TRBV5-1|NA|NA
TGCGCCAGCAGCTTGGCTTCGCAGGGCAATGGCTACACCTTC
CASSLASQGNGYTF
>TRBJ2-3|16|TRBV13|NA|TRBD2
TGTGCCAGCAGCTTACTAGTAGCGGGGAGCACAGATACGCAGTATTTT
CASSLLVAGSTDTQYF
>TRBJ2-3|15|TRBV7-2|NA|NA
TGTGCCAGCAGCTTCCAGCGGAGAAGCACAGATACGCAGTATTTT
CASSFQRRSTDTQYF
>TRBJ2-5|14|TRBV19|NA|TRBD1
TGTGCCAGTAGTCCCGGGACAGGGACGAAGACCCAGTACTTC
CASSPGTGTKTQYF
>TRBJ1-6|15|TRBV28|NA|NA
TGTGCCAGCAGGGTGGGGACAAAGAATAATTCACCCCTCCACTTT
CASRVGTKNNSPLHF
>TRBJ2-2|17|TRBV11-2|NA|NA
TGTGCCAGCAGCTTATCTCAAGTAGGGAGTTGGGCCGGGGAGCTGTTTTTT
CASSLSQVGSWAGELFF
>TRBJ2-1|14|TRBV3-1/TRBV3-2|NA|NA
TGTGCCAGCAGCCAAGTCTCACTTCACAATGAGCAGTTCTTC
CASSQVSLHNEQFF
>TRBJ2-1|21|TRBV28|NA|NA
TGTGCCAGCAGTTCCCGGTTTTTCGACTCAAGACAGGCCGTCCCCTACAATGAGCAGTTCTTC
CASSSRFFDSRQAVPYNEQFF
>TRBJ2-1|11|TRBV15|NA|NA
TGTGCCACCAGCAGAGCTCATGAGCAGTTCTTC
CATSRAHEQFF
>TRBJ1-2|13|TRBV15|NA|NA
TGTGCCACCAGCAGAGTGAAGGAGAATGGCTACACCTTC
CATSRVKENGYTF
>TRBJ2-7|13|TRBV28|NA|NA
TGTGCCAGCAGTGGGCGAACAGGGTACGAGCAGTACTTC
CASSGRTGYEQYF
>TRBJ1-2|14|TRBV5-1|NA|TRBD1
TGCGCCAGCAGCCGGACAGGGCCCTACTATGGCTACACCTTC
CASSRTGPYYGYTF
>TRBJ2-1|15|TRBV6-4|NA|TRBD2
TGTGCCAGCAGCGTCGTAGCGGGATTGATGAATGAGCAGTTCTTC
CASSVVAGLMNEQFF
>TRBJ2-1|16|TRBV7-2|NA|NA
TGTGCCAGCAGCTTAGTCGGGACAAGCTCCTACAATGAGCAGTTCTTC
CASSLVGTSSYNEQFF
>TRBJ1-1|13|TRBV5-1|NA|NA
TGCGCCAGCAGCTTGGAACAGAACACTGAAGCTTTCTTT
CASSLEQNTEAFF
>TRBJ2-1|15|TRBV5-1|NA|NA
TGCGCCAGCAGCTTGGAGGGGCGGACAGACAATGAGCAGTTCTTC
CASSLEGRTDNEQFF
>TRBJ2-7|14|TRBV27|NA|TRBD2
TGTGCCAGCAGTTTAAGCGGGAGCTCCTACGAGCAGTACTTC
CASSLSGSSYEQYF
>TRBJ1-2|14|TRBV7-2|NA|NA
TGTGCCAGCAGCCCTTGGGAGGGAGACTATGGCTACACCTTC
CASSPWEGDYGYTF
>TRBJ2-1|14|TRBV11-1|few|TRBD1
TGTGCCAGCAGAGGCGGACAGGGGCCGAATGAGCAGTTCTTC
CASRGGQGPNEQFF
>TRBJ1-2|12|TRBV11-2|NA|NA
TGTGCCAGCAGCAGGGGGGGAGTTGGCTACACCTTC
CASSRGGVGYTF
>TRBJ1-6|14|TRBV28|NA|NA
TGTGCCAGCAGTTTATGGACAGCTAATTCACCCCTCCACTTT
CASSLWTANSPLHF
>TRBJ2-7|15|TRBV9|NA|NA
TGTGCCAGCAGCGTTAGCCCATCGGCCTTTTACGAGCAGTACTTC
CASSVSPSAFYEQYF
>TRBJ1-4|13|TRBV28|NA|NA
TGTGCCAGCAGAGGGGATCTTGGGGAAAAACTGTTTTTT
CASRGDLGEKLFF
>TRBJ2-1|16|TRBV19|NA|NA
TGTGCCAGTAGTCCTCTGGTACTAGTTATCGCTGAGGAGCAGTTCTTC
CASSPLVLVIAEEQFF
>TRBJ2-3|16|TRBV15|NA|NA
TGTGCCACCAGCAGGAGCCCAAAGCGGAGCACAGATACGCAGTATTTT
CATSRSPKRSTDTQYF
>TRBJ2-2|16|TRBV10-1|NA|TRBD1
TGCGCCAGCAGTGAGAGGGGGACAGGGAACACCGGGGAGCTGTTTTTT
CASSERGTGNTGELFF
>TRBJ1-1|13|TRBV24-1|NA|NA
TGTGCCACCAGGGACGGGGGGGCCACTGAAGCTTTCTTT
CATRDGGATEAFF
>TRBJ2-7|12|TRBV7-9|few|TRBD2
TGTGCCAGCAGCTTCGGACTAGCGGGAATTGACTTC
CASSFGLAGIDF
>TRBJ2-7|16|TRBV5-6|few|TRBD2
TGTGCCAGCAGCCCTGGGGGGGGATGGCGCTCCTACGAGCAGTACTTC
CASSPGGGWRSYEQYF
>TRBJ1-5|14|TRBV2|NA|TRBD1
TGTGCCAGCGGGGACAGGCTCCACAATCAGCCCCAGCATTTT
CASGDRLHNQPQHF
>TRBJ2-1|14|TRBV29-1|few|TRBD1
TGCAGCGTTCTGGGACAGGGTTTCTACAATGAGCAGTTCTTC
CSVLGQGFYNEQFF